Sequencing of this TCR beta chain was carried out in a study of cytomegalovirus exposure and HLA in healthy donors (dated by TCRdb to 2017 to 2019). Regarding the study in general: According to a later analysis, one platform produced both the approximately 110 validation repertoires and the 670 or so repertoires of the first cohort. The study was designed to test whether signatures of past pathogen exposure could be identified by cataloging public T cell receptors. To predict cytomegalovirus infection status, the study combined high-throughput TCR immunosequencing, statistical association of individual TCRs with disease status, and machine learning. A separate validation cohort of 100 to 150 different subjects was used in addition to the roughly 620-subject first cohort. On the study overall, not on this receptor specifically: The authors suggested that the approach could potentially be generalized to other disease states and immunological phenotypes. A total of 150 to 200 TCR beta chains were listed by the study as associated with cytomegalovirus. All 120 or so repertoires were used to score co-occurrence in the validation cohort in a later analysis, because that analysis had no HLA typing for the cohort. Most TCR sequences were seen in very few donors, while some public TCRs were found in many individuals. A few of the identified cytomegalovirus-associated TCR beta chains were confirmed in vitro to be specific for cytomegalovirus antigens. The classifier was reported to diagnose cytomegalovirus status with high specificity and sensitivity in both the original and validation cohorts. A later analysis found that TCRs clustered in the first cohort also tended to co-occur in the 110 or so validation repertoires, with 94% of cluster scores above 0.

The donors belonged to the validation cohort of about 110 subjects, which was separate from the roughly 670-subject first cohort. In regard to this clone: What antigen it recognizes has not been identified. Nothing much larger sits one base from this clone, and base qualities are not available.

The library was generated by the immunoSEQ multiplex PCR assay. Per the original workflow: To diagnose cytomegalovirus status from the catalog of TCR beta chain sequences, a statistical classification framework was built. TCRdb holds this immuneACCESS table with in-frame rearrangements only. Some clones are missing; in checked studies, unresolved V genes explain under half, and the rest has no known cause. V and J calls plus clone size are reproduced from that table; the DNA served to infer D and trimming. The sample yields about 64,000 clones; 85% to 95% were counted once. The ten most abundant clones make up nearly 6% of the sample. The V end gives up 1 base and the J end 7 bases, leaving 6 bases in the junction not matched to a gene. Looking up the germline V gene yields CDR1 SGHAT and CDR2 FQNNGV. The CDR3 runs 14 residues from the cysteine to the phenylalanine. Only CDR3 DNA remains: 42 bases, in frame from the first base.

This receptor was identified in a woman younger than 35 in good health and CMV-seropositive. The sequence joins TRBV11-2 to TRBJ2-7; 8 bases in the junction line up with TRBD2. The sample taken for sequencing was PBMCs. The bases read TGTGCCAGCAGCTTAGCGGGAGGGCCGGGGGAGCAGTACTTC. Its coded protein is CASSLAGGPGEQYF.